This T cell receptor beta chain was profiled in a study of vaccination and CD4 T cells after COVID-19. Background on the study: Blood was drawn a median about 75 days post second dose, range 14 to 241.

Cultured CD4+ T cell DNA underwent sequencing with the Oncomine TCR Beta short-read assay. TCRdb ran MiXCR on the PCR reads and lists one entry per CDR3 protein. The table has roughly 15,000 distinct CDR3 sequences, approximately 30% seen once; the top ten hold 17%. Treatment specified: approximately 10-day PBMC culture with coronavirus spike peptide pools or control peptides (ViraFEST assay). The ViraFEST method relied on peptide pools to expand antigen-specific T cells, followed by TCR sequencing. Unmatched junction bases numbered 6, after V lost 6 bases and J lost 6 bases. The CDR3 totals 15 residues. Study-wide points: It was observed that, in convalescent patients, a median approximately 86% of reactive clones arose only post-vaccination. Convalescent patients' vaccine-specific clones were spike mono-reactive in 304 of 307 cases.

On this clonotype: As yet, its antigen is unknown.

The chain combines TRBV12-3 or TRBV12-4 with TRBJ2-3; 13 bases map to TRBD2. This receptor was taken from a human donor with COVID-19. Sequencing used cultured CD4+ T cells from blood. CDR3 sequence reads: CASRELAGGPDTQYF. The CDR3 coding sequence is TGTGCCAGCAGAGAACTAGCGGGGGGGCCCGATACGCAGTATTTT.